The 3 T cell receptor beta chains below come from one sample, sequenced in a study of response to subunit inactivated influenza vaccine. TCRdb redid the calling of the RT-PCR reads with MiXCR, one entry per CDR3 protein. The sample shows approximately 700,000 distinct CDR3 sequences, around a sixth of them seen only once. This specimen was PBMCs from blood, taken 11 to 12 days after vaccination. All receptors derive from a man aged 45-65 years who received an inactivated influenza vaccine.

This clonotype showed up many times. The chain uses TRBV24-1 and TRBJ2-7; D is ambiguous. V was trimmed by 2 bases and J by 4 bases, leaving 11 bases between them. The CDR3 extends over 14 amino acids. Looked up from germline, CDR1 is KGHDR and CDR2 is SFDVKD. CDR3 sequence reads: CATSDSSRSYEQYF. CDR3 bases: TGTGCCACCAGTGATTCAAGTCGATCGTACGAGCAGTACTTC.

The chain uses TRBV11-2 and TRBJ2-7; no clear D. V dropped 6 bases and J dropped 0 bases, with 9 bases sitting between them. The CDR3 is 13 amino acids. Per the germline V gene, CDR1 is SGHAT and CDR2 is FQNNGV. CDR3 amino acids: CASRWIGSYEQYF. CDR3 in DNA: TGTGCCAGCAGATGGATAGGCTCCTACGAGCAGTACTTC.

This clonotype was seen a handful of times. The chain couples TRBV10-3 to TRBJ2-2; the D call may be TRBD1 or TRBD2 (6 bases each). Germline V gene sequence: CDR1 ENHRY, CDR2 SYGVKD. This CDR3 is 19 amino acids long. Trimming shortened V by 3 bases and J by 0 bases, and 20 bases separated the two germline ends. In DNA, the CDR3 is TGTGCCATCAGTGAATTCGGGAAGGGGGGATCCGCGAACACCGGGGAGCTGTTTTTT. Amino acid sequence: CAISEFGKGGSANTGELFF.